This TCR beta chain was recorded in a study of T cell responses to AZD1222 COVID-19 vaccine. Whole-study findings and limits: Females outnumbered males among donors, who were mostly white British; clonal diversity was possibly underestimated. Unmutated variant regions are reportedly the target of nearly half of TCRs that are spike-specific.

Some clones are missing from TCRdb's copy, which holds only in-frame ones; the method was immunoSEQ multiplex PCR. The sample lists 150,000 to 200,000 clones; roughly 94% were seen once. The CDR3 loop spans 14 amino acids. Germline loops: CDR1 GTSNPN, CDR2 SVGIG (reference sequence). After removal of 4 bases from V and 9 bases from J, the junction contained 6 bases not matched to a gene. This clone was seen more than once but under ten times. The antigen is undetermined. The material was peripheral blood, obtained on day 0 of AZD1222 vaccination. This clonotype was sampled from an adult in good health. J is TRBJ1-6 and V is TRBV30, with 10 bases that match TRBD1. CDR3 sequence (DNA): TGTGCCTGGACGGGACAGGGGATTTTTTCACCCCTCCACTTT. Its translation is CAWTGQGIFSPLHF.